The 10 T cell receptor beta chains below were found in one sample sequenced in a study of blood T cell repertoires in COVID-19. The assay was immunoSEQ multiplex PCR, and TCRdb's table has in-frame clones only and misses some. The table records tens of thousands of clones, more than 70% of them present only once. Specimen: peripheral blood. These receptor sequences come from a woman aged 80 or over with acute or convalescent COVID-19.

This clone has just a few counts. The chain links TRBV5-5 to TRBJ1-3; possibly TRBD1 for D (5 bases). The CDR3 covers 15 residues. The germline V gene has CDR1 SGHKS and CDR2 YYEKEE (reference sequence). Trimming took off 4 bases at V and 3 bases at J, with 14 bases between the two ends. This chain's CDR3 is CASSRQGFDGNTIYF. In DNA, the CDR3 is TGTGCCAGCAGCAGGCAGGGATTCGATGGAAACACCATATATTTT.

The chain recombines TRBV11-2 with TRBJ2-3; D call uncertain. CDR3 length equals 16 residues. Looked up from germline, CDR1 is SGHAT and CDR2 is FQNNGV. Between the trimmed V and J ends, which lost 5 bases and 1 base, there was a span of 16 bases. For the CDR3, the DNA is TGTGCCAGCAGCCGAACCCCCAGACTCCGCACAGATACGCAGTATTTT. Translating it yields CASSRTPRLRTDTQYF.

This chain connects TRBV19 to TRBJ1-6; D remains ambiguous. The CDR3 covers 14 residues. Germline V gene lookup returns CDR1 LNHDA and CDR2 SQIVND (reference sequence). Trimming removed 0 bases at V and 8 bases at J, with 8 bases between. The CDR3 region has the DNA TGTGCCAGTAGTATAGACATCTCGGATTCACCCCTCCACTTT. This encodes CASSIDISDSPLHF. Complete variable domain (other parts from reference TRBV19 and TRBJ1-6): DGGITQSPKYLFRKEGQNVTLSCEQNLNHDAMYWYRQDPGQGLRLIYYSQIVNDFQKGDIAEGYSVSREKKESFPLTVTSAQKNPTAFYLCASSIDISDSPLHFGNGTRLTVT.

The rearrangement uses TRBV7-8 and TRBJ2-2, with 7 bases identical to TRBD1. Germline-derived CDR1 and CDR2 are SGHVS and FQNEAQ. The CDR3 totals 17 residues. V trimming: 5 bases; J trimming: 6 bases; junction bases outside the gene matches: 15. The CDR3 loop is CASSLLIGTAAAGELFF. The CDR3, as DNA: TGTGCCAGCAGCCTCCTCATTGGGACAGCAGCCGCCGGGGAGCTGTTTTTT.

The chain is built from TRBV3-1 (or the pseudogene TRBV3-2) and TRBJ2-2, with 10 bases fitting TRBD1. V shed 5 bases, J shed 7 bases, and the junction held 10 bases outside the gene matches. The CDR3 is 16 residues long. The germline gives CDR1 LGHDT, CDR2 YNNKEL (reference sequence). Written as DNA, the CDR3 is TGTGCCAGCAGCACCCCGGACAGGGGGATAGACGGGGAGCTGTTTTTT. It translates to CASSTPDRGIDGELFF.

This clone has only one observation. The gene calls are TRBV7-3 and TRBJ1-1, with 8 bases aligning to TRBD1. Losses at the gene ends were 5 bases for V and 5 bases for J; bases not matched to a gene: 4. The CDR3 spans 13 residues. Germline loops: CDR1 SGHTA, CDR2 FQGTGA. CDR3 nucleotide sequence: TGTGCCAGCAGCATTGGACAGGGAACTGAAGCTTTCTTT. Protein: CASSIGQGTEAFF. The whole variable domain, filled in from reference TRBV7-3 and TRBJ1-1, reads GAGVSQTPSNKVTEKGKYVELRCDPISGHTALYWYRQSLGQGPEFLIYFQGTGAADDSGLPNDRFFAVRPEGSVSTLKIQRTERGDSAVYLCASSIGQGTEAFFGQGTRLTVV.

CDR3 amino acids: CASSPSGFSYNEQFF. The CDR3 DNA reads TGTGCCAGCTCACCGTCGGGGTTCTCCTACAATGAGCAGTTCTTC. The chain uses TRBV18 and TRBJ2-1; TRBD2 might be the D (5 bases). The V gene lost 3 bases and the J gene lost 0 bases, with 9 bases spanning the gap. The germline V gene has CDR1 KGHSH and CDR2 LQKENI. This CDR3 is built from 15 residues.

This clone was detected a few times. This chain uses TRBV11-2 with TRBJ1-6; 7 bases map to TRBD1. This CDR3 comprises 14 residues. CDR1 is SGHAT, CDR2 FQNNGV, per germline. Trimming took 7 bases from V and 4 from J; bases not matched to a gene: 4. As DNA, the CDR3 is TGTGCCAGCACGGGGACAGTATATAATTCACCCCTCCACTTT. This translates into CASTGTVYNSPLHF.

J is TRBJ2-5 and V is TRBV6-5; no clear D. The germline CDR1 and CDR2 sequences are MNHEY and SVGAGI. The CDR3 is made up of 15 amino acids. Trimming removed 5 bases at V and 2 bases at J, with 15 bases between. The CDR3 sequence is CASSTVHGLQETQYF. CDR3 sequence (DNA): TGTGCCAGCAGTACAGTCCATGGCCTGCAAGAGACCCAGTACTTC.

The V and J genes are TRBV29-1 and TRBJ1-2, with D possibly TRBD1 on 5 matching bases. The CDR3 has 12 residues. CDR1 is SQVTM, CDR2 ANQGSEA, per germline. V dropped 4 bases and J dropped 1 base, with 7 bases sitting between them. The DNA for the CDR3 is TGCAGCGTTGGTGACAGTAACTATGGCTACACCTTC. Its protein product is CSVGDSNYGYTF.